This T cell receptor beta chain was retrieved from a study of T cells after posttransplantation cyclophosphamide. The table came from immunoSEQ multiplex PCR; TCRdb's copy has only in-frame clones and leaves some out. Altogether about 36,000 clones were found in the sample, and no singletons occur. The CDR3 covers 14 residues. V lost 4 bases and J lost 3, with 12 bases in between. Germline loops: CDR1 ENHRY, CDR2 SYGVKD. This clone occurred many times. Its antigen is currently unknown. Findings of the study overall: Recipient CMV seropositivity and CMV reactivation strongly tracked TRB clonality. Blood and skin or GI T cell repertoires showed limited TRB overlap. Later post-transplant blood repertoires were often dominated by donor CD8+ memory clones.

V is TRBV10-3 and J is TRBJ1-1; TRBD1 might be the D (5 bases). Sequenced sample: PBMCs. This TCR was recovered from a girl between 5 and 17 years old in good health, CMV-negative, and a related stem cell transplant donor. The CDR3 bases are TGTGCCATCAGTGGAGGGGCGGGGTACACTGAAGCTTTCTTT. Its translation: CAISGGAGYTEAFF.